Following are 13 T cell receptor beta chains from one sample sequenced in a study of blood T cell repertoires in COVID-19. Sequenced by immunoSEQ multiplex PCR; TCRdb stores in-frame clones only, minus some. The data hold around 23,000 clones, with 80% to 90% observed a single time. The sample consisted of peripheral blood. These receptors came from a human donor in a cohort sampled during active COVID-19.

The chain couples TRBV7-3 to TRBJ2-3; 10 nucleotides line up with TRBD1. The trim removed 4 bases at V and 0 bases at J, leaving 10 bases unmatched. Germline values: CDR1 SGHTA, CDR2 FQGTGA. This CDR3 comprises 18 residues. The CDR3 DNA reads TGTGCCAGCAGCTCACACCGGGACAGGGGTCCCAGCACAGATACGCAGTATTTT. The encoded protein is CASSSHRDRGPSTDTQYF.

This clone has more than one count but fewer than ten. V usage is TRBV5-1 and J usage is TRBJ1-3, with D unresolved. The CDR3 consists of 15 residues. The germline V and J ends were trimmed by 4 bases and 0 bases, with 11 bases remaining between them. CDR1 and CDR2 (germline): SGHRS, YFSETQ. The chain's CDR3 is CASSKDGSSGNTIYF. The CDR3, as DNA: TGCGCCAGCAGCAAGGACGGGAGCTCTGGAAACACCATATATTTT.

This sequence joins TRBV4-3 and TRBJ2-7; perhaps TRBD1 as D (6 bases). The CDR3 length is 13 residues. The V and J ends lost 0 bases and 4 bases respectively, with 7 bases between them. Germline-derived CDR1 and CDR2 are LGHNA and YSLEER. CDR3 nucleotides: TGCGCCAGCAGCCAAGACAGGGGTTACGAGCAGTACTTC. Protein product: CASSQDRGYEQYF.

This chain connects TRBV7-9 to TRBJ2-2, with D tentatively TRBD1 (5 bases). V lost 1 base and J lost 7, with 10 bases in between. This CDR3 is built from 14 residues. Germline V gene lookup returns CDR1 SEHNR and CDR2 FQNEAQ (reference sequence). CDR3: CASSLDGASGELFF. As DNA, the CDR3 is TGTGCCAGCAGCTTAGATGGGGCTAGCGGGGAGCTGTTTTTT.

This rearrangement joins TRBV7-8 to TRBJ1-2, with 7 bases aligning to TRBD1. Germline values: CDR1 SGHVS, CDR2 FQNEAQ. With V trimmed by 5 bases and J by 4 bases, 4 bases remained unmatched. CDR3 length: 13 residues. The CDR3 here is CASSEGGAYGYTF. Here the CDR3 DNA reads TGTGCCAGCAGCGAAGGGGGCGCCTATGGCTACACCTTC. Filled out from reference TRBV7-8 and TRBJ1-2, the complete variable domain reads GAGVSQSPRYKVAKRGQDVALRCDPISGHVSLFWYQQALGQGPEFLTYFQNEAQLDKSGLPSDRFFAERPEGSVSTLKIQRTQQEDSAVYLCASSEGGAYGYTFGSGTRLTVV.

This chain uses TRBV24-1 with TRBJ1-2; perhaps TRBD1 as D (5 bases). Trimming took off 4 bases at V and 4 bases at J, with 12 bases between the two ends. Germline CDR1 is KGHDR and CDR2 is SFDVKD. The CDR3 runs 14 residues. DNA for the CDR3: TGTGCCACCAGTGACCAGACAAGGGGCTATGGCTACACCTTC. Residues: CATSDQTRGYGYTF.

The V and J genes are TRBV24-1 and TRBJ2-3, with TRBD1 identical over 9 bases. Germline loops: CDR1 KGHDR, CDR2 SFDVKD. Unmatched junction bases numbered 5, after V lost 5 bases and J lost 3 bases. The CDR3 runs to 15 residues. The CDR3 nucleotides are TGTGCCACCAGTGGTACAGGGGGCGCGACAGATACGCAGTATTTT. This translates into CATSGTGGATDTQYF.

This chain uses TRBV5-1 with TRBJ2-7; 7 nucleotides match TRBD1. Trimming cost V 3 bases and J 0 bases; bases outside gene matches: 3. CDR3 size: 14 residues. Germline CDR1 is SGHRS and CDR2 is YFSETQ. CDR3 coding DNA: TGCGCCAGCAGCTCGTGGGACAGCTCCTACGAGCAGTACTTC. Translated: CASSSWDSSYEQYF.

The sample holds one count of this clone. The chain joins TRBV3-1 (or the pseudogene TRBV3-2) to TRBJ2-3, with TRBD2 matching 13 bases. The ends lost 0 bases at V and 7 bases at J; junction bases unmatched: 13. The CDR3 has 19 amino acids. Germline CDR1 and CDR2: LGHDT and YNNKEL (reference sequence). CDR3 bases: TGTGCCAGCAGCCAAGATGAGGGTACTAGCGGGGGGGTAGTGAATACGCAGTATTTT. This translates into CASSQDEGTSGGVVNTQYF.

This chain uses TRBV9 with TRBJ1-1; D unclear. This CDR3 is 15 amino acids long. The germline V gene encodes CDR1 SGDLS and CDR2 YYNGEE. With 0 bases removed from V and 2 bases from J, the gap between germline ends came to 11 bases. CDR3 DNA: TGTGCCAGCAGCGTAGCCGGCGGCTTCAACACTGAAGCTTTCTTT. It specifies CASSVAGGFNTEAFF.

This chain joins TRBV5-1 and TRBJ2-2; D may be TRBD1 (7 bases). The CDR3 contains 17 residues. The germline V gene encodes CDR1 SGHRS and CDR2 YFSETQ. Trimming removed 4 bases at V and 3 bases at J, with 19 bases between. The CDR3 region has the DNA TGCGCCAGCAGCCTCCGGGACAGAGGGGGGTACACCGGGGAGCTGTTTTTT. It specifies CASSLRDRGGYTGELFF.

This chain connects TRBV19 to TRBJ2-7; 10 nucleotides agree with TRBD1. This CDR3 has 18 residues. The trim removed 5 bases at V and 4 bases at J, leaving 17 bases unmatched. In germline, CDR1 is LNHDA, CDR2 SQIVND (reference sequence). In DNA, the CDR3 is TGTGCCAGTAGTTGGTATTTGAGAAGGGACAGGGGAAAATACGAGCAGTACTTC. It codes for CASSWYLRRDRGKYEQYF.

The chain combines TRBV9 with TRBJ1-6; 10 bases are shared with TRBD1. Germline-derived CDR1 and CDR2 are SGDLS and YYNGEE. V lost 4 bases, J lost 8 bases, and 3 bases stayed unmatched. The CDR3 length is 14 residues. The CDR3 DNA reads TGTGCCAGCAGCCAGGGGACAGGGGATTCACCCCTCCACTTT. It codes for CASSQGTGDSPLHF.